This TCR beta chain was found in a study of T cells in localized non-small cell lung cancer. This clone was recorded only once. Its specificity is unknown. Produced via immunoSEQ multiplex PCR; TCRdb's table is partial and in-frame only. The repertoire holds about 41,000 clones, with roughly 86% as singletons. The CDR3 loop spans 14 amino acids. V shed 0 bases and J shed 3 bases, with 9 bases lying between them. CDR1 SGHNT and CDR2 YYREEE come from the germline V gene (reference sequence). The study's findings and limits: Increased T cell density in blood showed an association with longer overall survival. Appearance in adjacent lung was seen for a median about 60 of the top 100 tumor clones. The tumor had only one region sequenced, so heterogeneity remains possible. Compared with tumor, uninvolved adjacent lung displayed greater T cell clonality, ranking highest overall.

The receptor was isolated from a woman aged 18 to 50 with stage III lung adenocarcinoma. The sequenced sample was peripheral blood, obtained before any cancer treatment. The chain recombines TRBV5-4 with TRBJ1-2; D unresolved. The CDR3: CASSLGEGYYGYTF. Written as DNA, the CDR3 is TGTGCCAGCAGCTTGGGGGAGGGCTACTATGGCTACACCTTC. Full variable domain (outside the CDR3, taken from reference TRBV5-4 and TRBJ1-2): ETGVTQSPTHLIKTRGQQVTLRCSSQSGHNTVSWYQQALGQGPQFIFQYYREEENGRGNFPPRFSGLQFPNYSSELNVNALELDDSALYLCASSLGEGYYGYTFGSGTRLTVV.